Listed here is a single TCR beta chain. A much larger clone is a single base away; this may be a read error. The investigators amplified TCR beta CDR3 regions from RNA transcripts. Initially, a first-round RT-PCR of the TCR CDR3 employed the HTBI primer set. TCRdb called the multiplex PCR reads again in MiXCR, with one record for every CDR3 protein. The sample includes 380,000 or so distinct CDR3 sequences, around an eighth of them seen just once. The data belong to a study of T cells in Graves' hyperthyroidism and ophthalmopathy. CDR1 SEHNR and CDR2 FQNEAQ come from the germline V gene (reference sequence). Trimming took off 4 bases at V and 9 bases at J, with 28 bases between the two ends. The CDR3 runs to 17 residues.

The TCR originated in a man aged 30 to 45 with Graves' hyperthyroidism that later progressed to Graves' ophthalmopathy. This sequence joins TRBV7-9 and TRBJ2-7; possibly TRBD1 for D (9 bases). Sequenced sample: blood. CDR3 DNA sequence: TGTGCCAGCAGCTCCCCCGGGGGGGGACAGGGTAAAAACGGGCAGTACTTC. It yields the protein CASSSPGGGQGKNGQYF.